The rows below give T cell receptor beta chains drawn from one sample of a study of blood T cells in healthy people across ages. TCRdb recomputed calls from the 5' RACE reads with MiXCR, one row per CDR3 protein. The sample holds fewer than 900,000 distinct CDR3 sequences, more than 40% seen once. The sequenced sample consisted of blood. Receptors originate from a woman between 55 and 75 years old in good health. CDR3s include the opening cysteine and the closing phenylalanine or tryptophan. The order of the fields is V gene, clone size, J gene, D gene, CDR3 protein, CDR3 DNA. The D gene is left open where the match is weak. Clone size is not always given. Where it is, it says once, few, many or a class for expanded clones.

TRBV20-1	NA	TRBJ1-2	TRBD1	CSAEDRGRYGYTF	TGCAGTGCGGAGGACAGGGGGAGGTATGGCTACACCTTC
TRBV12-5	NA	TRBJ2-7	NA	CASGLRQSYEQYF	TGTGCTAGTGGGCTGAGACAGTCCTACGAGCAGTACTTC
TRBV2	few	TRBJ2-5	NA	CASSEGLNSETQYF	TGTGCCAGCAGTGAAGGGCTCAACTCGGAGACCCAGTACTTC
TRBV20-1	NA	TRBJ2-1	TRBD2	CSAPEIGGRTGNEQFF	TGCAGTGCCCCTGAAATTGGCGGGAGAACCGGGAATGAGCAGTTCTTC
TRBV27	few	TRBJ1-2	NA	CASFPGGAPTHGTF	TGTGCCAGCTTCCCCGGGGGGGCTCCAACCCACGGCACCTTC
TRBV14	NA	TRBJ2-1	NA	CASSPLRILTYNEQFF	TGTGCCAGCAGCCCCCTAAGGATCTTAACCTACAATGAGCAGTTCTTC
TRBV30	few	TRBJ1-6	NA	CAWKVGQTNNSPLHF	TGTGCCTGGAAAGTGGGCCAGACGAATAATTCACCCCTCCACTTT
TRBV7-2	NA	TRBJ2-2	TRBD2	CASSLGTSLRELFF	TGTGCCAGCAGCTTAGGGACTAGCCTCAGGGAGCTGTTTTTT
TRBV6-1	NA	TRBJ2-2	TRBD2	CASSGAGTSLNTGELFF	TGTGCCAGCAGTGGGGCCGGGACTAGCCTTAACACCGGGGAGCTGTTTTTT
TRBV20-1	once	TRBJ2-7	TRBD2	CSAFNSGGEPYEQYF	TGCAGTGCCTTTAATAGCGGGGGGGAGCCCTACGAGCAGTACTTC
TRBV9	NA	TRBJ2-3	NA	CASSPRTALDTQYF	TGTGCCAGCAGTCCCAGGACAGCCCTAGATACGCAGTATTTT
TRBV12-3/TRBV12-4	few	TRBJ2-7	NA	CASSFKREAGYEQYF	TGTGCCAGCAGTTTTAAGAGGGAGGCGGGCTACGAGCAGTACTTC
TRBV6-5	few	TRBJ2-5	NA	CASSYSRDQETQYF	TGTGCCAGCAGTTACTCACGGGACCAAGAGACCCAGTACTTC
TRBV7-3	few	TRBJ2-3	NA	CASSRTGISTDTQYF	TGTGCCAGCAGCCGCACAGGGATCAGCACAGATACGCAGTATTTT
TRBV12-3/TRBV12-4	few	TRBJ2-7	NA	CASSLIGQTYEQYF	TGTGCCAGCAGTCTTATCGGACAGACTTACGAGCAGTACTTC
TRBV20-1	few	TRBJ2-7	TRBD1	CSASDRDSYEQYF	TGCAGTGCGTCAGACAGGGACTCCTACGAGCAGTACTTC
TRBV5-1	few	TRBJ2-2	NA	CASSRTADHTGELFF	TGCGCCAGCAGCCGGACAGCCGATCACACCGGGGAGCTGTTTTTT
TRBV6-2/TRBV6-3	NA	TRBJ1-2	NA	CASTANDRRYGYTF	TGTGCCAGCACCGCGAACGACAGGCGCTATGGCTACACCTTC
TRBV6-2/TRBV6-3	NA	TRBJ2-1	NA	CASASWGDEQFF	TGTGCCAGCGCATCTTGGGGGGATGAGCAGTTCTTC
TRBV20-1	NA	TRBJ1-1	NA	CSAREGFLNTEAFF	TGCAGTGCTAGAGAGGGGTTTCTGAACACTGAAGCTTTCTTT
TRBV27	NA	TRBJ1-4	NA	CASSHSRQAEKLFF	TGTGCCAGCAGTCATTCGCGACAGGCTGAAAAACTGTTTTTT
TRBV11-2	few	TRBJ2-7	NA	CASKPLAGSYEQYF	TGTGCCAGCAAGCCCCTTGCGGGATCCTACGAGCAGTACTTC
TRBV6-1	NA	TRBJ2-1	TRBD2	CASSEVAGSYNEQFF	TGTGCCAGCAGTGAAGTAGCGGGCTCCTACAATGAGCAGTTCTTC
TRBV6-2/TRBV6-3	NA	TRBJ1-4	NA	CASSLQDYTEKLFF	TGTGCCAGCAGTTTGCAGGACTACACTGAAAAACTGTTTTTT
TRBV24-1	few	TRBJ1-2	NA	CATSTGSNYGYTF	TGTGCCACCTCGACCGGGTCAAACTATGGCTACACCTTC
TRBV10-3	NA	TRBJ2-1	TRBD2	CAGSVAGGDNEQFF	TGTGCCGGATCAGTAGCGGGAGGGGATAATGAGCAGTTCTTC
TRBV20-1	NA	TRBJ2-7	NA	CSAPVGTEPYEQYF	TGCAGTGCCCCCGTCGGGACTGAGCCCTACGAGCAGTACTTC
TRBV3-1	NA	TRBJ2-5	TRBD1	CASSQRTGDVETQYF	TGTGCCAGCAGCCAGAGGACAGGGGATGTGGAGACCCAGTACTTC
TRBV11-2	NA	TRBJ2-1	NA	CASSRSGPQSFYNEQFF	TGTGCCAGCAGCCGGTCGGGGCCCCAGTCTTTCTACAATGAGCAGTTCTTC
TRBV9	NA	TRBJ2-7	NA	CASSVAPTSSYEQYF	TGTGCCAGCAGCGTAGCGCCAACTAGCTCCTACGAGCAGTACTTC
TRBV18	few	TRBJ1-1	TRBD1	CASSPGQGSFTEAFF	TGTGCCAGCTCACCGGGACAGGGAAGTTTCACTGAAGCTTTCTTT
TRBV7-2	few	TRBJ2-1	NA	CASSSSGSWGNEQFF	TGTGCCAGCAGCTCCTCGGGGTCCTGGGGCAATGAGCAGTTCTTC
TRBV4-3	many	TRBJ2-3	NA	CASSQVTWDTQYF	TGCGCCAGCAGCCAAGTAACTTGGGATACGCAGTATTTT
TRBV25-1	few	TRBJ2-7	NA	CASSEEWQSYEQYF	TGTGCCAGCAGTGAAGAGTGGCAGTCCTACGAGCAGTACTTC
TRBV6-2/TRBV6-3	NA	TRBJ2-5	TRBD2	CASSFKRLAGLQETQYF	TGTGCCAGCAGTTTCAAAAGACTAGCGGGTCTCCAAGAGACCCAGTACTTC
TRBV10-2	NA	TRBJ2-7	NA	CASSRQGGEQYF	TGCGCCAGCAGTCGACAGGGAGGCGAGCAGTACTTC
TRBV29-1	NA	TRBJ2-7	TRBD1	CSVDATGTGGGERYF	TGCAGCGTTGATGCTACCGGGACAGGGGGCGGCGAGCGGTACTTC
TRBV20-1	NA	TRBJ2-4	TRBD2	CSAPRTSGKNIQYF	TGCAGTGCACCACGGACTAGCGGGAAAAACATTCAGTACTTC
TRBV6-2/TRBV6-3	few	TRBJ2-5	NA	CASGGSLTQYF	TGTGCCAGCGGGGGGAGTTTGACCCAGTACTTC
TRBV12-3/TRBV12-4	few	TRBJ2-4	TRBD1	CASSLVAGGAKNIQYF	TGTGCCAGCAGCCTCGTTGCAGGGGGAGCCAAAAACATTCAGTACTTC
TRBV7-2	NA	TRBJ2-5	NA	CASSLGTLAYQETQYF	TGTGCCAGCAGCCTAGGGACCCTGGCGTACCAAGAGACCCAGTACTTC
TRBV6-2/TRBV6-3	NA	TRBJ2-2	TRBD2	CASSLAGAGELFF	TGTGCCAGCAGTTTAGCGGGTGCCGGGGAGCTGTTTTTT
TRBV18	few	TRBJ2-1	TRBD2	CASSRASGHEQFF	TGTGCCAGCTCGCGAGCTAGCGGACATGAGCAGTTCTTC
TRBV7-2	few	TRBJ1-6	NA	CASSLVAASNSPLHF	TGTGCCAGCAGCTTAGTGGCAGCGTCTAATTCACCCCTCCACTTT
TRBV6-1	NA	TRBJ2-6	TRBD2	CASSEGVAGSGANVLTF	TGTGCCAGCAGTGAAGGGGTAGCGGGCTCTGGGGCCAACGTCCTGACTTTC
TRBV4-2	NA	TRBJ1-6	TRBD1	CASSQGDRGGSPLHF	TGTGCCAGCAGCCAGGGGGACAGGGGCGGTTCACCCCTCCACTTT
TRBV7-2	many	TRBJ2-5	NA	CASSLTRGFRETQYF	TGTGCCAGCAGCCTAACGAGAGGATTCAGAGAGACCCAGTACTTC
TRBV20-1	NA	TRBJ2-4	TRBD1	CSARRGDRGNIQYF	TGCAGTGCTAGAAGGGGGGACAGGGGAAACATTCAGTACTTC
TRBV5-1	NA	TRBJ2-7	NA	CASSLAKDLASYEQYF	TGCGCCAGCAGCTTGGCCAAGGACTTGGCCTCCTACGAGCAGTACTTC
TRBV5-1	NA	TRBJ2-5	NA	CVSSVRGTLETQYF	TGCGTCAGCAGCGTTAGGGGGACACTAGAGACCCAGTACTTC
TRBV9	NA	TRBJ2-3	TRBD1	CASSVGGQGVATQYF	TGTGCCAGCAGCGTAGGGGGACAGGGGGTGGCTACGCAGTATTTT
TRBV12-3/TRBV12-4	NA	TRBJ2-1	NA	CASSPSDGAVEQFF	TGTGCCAGCAGCCCGTCCGACGGAGCGGTTGAGCAGTTCTTC
TRBV18	NA	TRBJ2-7	NA	CASSPRTASYEQYF	TGTGCCAGCTCACCCCGGACAGCCTCCTACGAGCAGTACTTC
TRBV12-3/TRBV12-4	many	TRBJ2-7	TRBD2	CASRGLAGGSYEQYF	TGTGCCAGCAGAGGACTAGCGGGGGGGTCCTACGAGCAGTACTTC
TRBV6-2/TRBV6-3	NA	TRBJ1-2	TRBD1	CANSSPQGAHYGYTF	TGTGCCAACAGTTCCCCCCAGGGGGCACACTATGGCTACACCTTC
TRBV29-1	NA	TRBJ2-7	NA	CSVEATSASSYEQYF	TGCAGCGTTGAAGCGACTTCAGCTTCTTCCTACGAGCAGTACTTC
TRBV12-3/TRBV12-4	NA	TRBJ1-2	NA	CASSADHSPGYTF	TGTGCCAGCAGTGCCGACCACAGCCCTGGCTACACCTTC